This T cell receptor (beta chain) was identified in a study of regulatory T cells in long-lasting Graves disease (dated by TCRdb to the early 2020s). As for the study more broadly: Antithyroid drugs had been taken for less than 3 months by newly diagnosed Graves' disease patients. Persistent Graves' disease patients were compared with newly diagnosed Graves' disease patients by peripheral blood TCR sequencing and RNA sequencing. The study took place in China and was registered as a clinical trial. TCR sequencing covered some 13 persistent and about 20 newly diagnosed Graves' disease patients, 33 samples in total.

Interpreted using the paper, the time point label stands for: newly diagnosed GD, antithyroid drugs for less than 3 months. For both TCR sequencing and RNA sequencing, RNA was extracted from PBMCs using TRIzol. The diagnosis of Graves' disease followed American Thyroid Association guidelines. Recruitment of patients was carried out at an endocrinology department in Xi'an, China. From each patient, about 9.7 milliliters of peripheral blood was collected into an EDTA anticoagulant tube. PBMCs were isolated by Ficoll Paque Plus density gradient separation without further T cell sorting. An Agilent 2100 Bioanalyzer and agarose gel were used to check RNA quality, while a NanoDrop 2000 measured RNA concentration. Its CDR3 holds 15 amino acids, cysteine through phenylalanine. CDR3 DNA only is kept here, 45 bases in frame from base 1. Reading the germline V gene gives CDR1 MDHEN and CDR2 SYDVKM. V is clipped by 5 bases and J by 1 base, and the sequence between their germline boundaries is 14 bases long.

The protocol used for the library was multiplex PCR. The sequencer listed for this sample is Illumina HiSeq 4000. To build TCR beta libraries, CDR3 regions were amplified by Arm-PCR using iRepertoire HTBI primers. PCR products were gel purified before sequencing. In the authors' own workflow: Across samples, roughly 60 TRBV and 15 or so TRBJ segments were identified and used for gene usage analysis of CDR3 amino acid clonotypes. COPE and FqMerger were used to merge the filtered high-quality paired reads into contigs. BLAST was used to align contigs to IMGT TRBV, TRBD and TRBJ reference genes, and CDR3 was defined according to IMGT. Any clonotype with a frequency above 0.1% was counted as a highly expanded clone. Repertoire diversity was measured by Shannon entropy, and V-J evenness by the Gini coefficient. Clonotypes shared by more than one individual were considered public. TCRdb cleaned the public reads at Q25 with fastp, built clones with MiXCR and kept in-frame beta chains. Each entry is one CDR3 protein sequence, shown with its most common DNA and genes. The V and J calls and clone size come from TCRdb's table, not from the authors' own analysis. Present in this sample are about 440,000 distinct CDR3 sequences, about 17% of which were seen just once. 23% of the sample is taken by the ten largest.

What the study reported, not specific to this receptor: Sequencing and analysis were restricted to the TCR beta chain. Only peripheral blood was studied, because thyroid tissue, the primary lesion, was inaccessible. Patients with persistent disease shared more public clonotypes (fewer than 3,000) than newly diagnosed patients did (more than 900). Persistent disease showed preferential use of TRBV28, TRBJ1-2 and TRBJ2-5, whereas newly diagnosed disease favored TRBV20-1 and TRBJ2-1. As a limitation, the authors acknowledged that the small sample size may reduce accuracy. Lower TCR Shannon entropy and fewer highly expanded clones were observed in persistent Graves' disease patients than in newly diagnosed patients, which suggested clonal expansion.

This clonotype was detected many times. Its antigen is unknown. Base qualities are not at hand, and no much larger clone is one base apart. These data also formed part of another study, on T cells in Graves' hyperthyroidism and ophthalmopathy. That second publication adds: Graves' hyperthyroidism was defined as stable when no progression to ophthalmopathy occurred over 18 months of follow-up. Hyperthyroidism patients were aged 18 to 65 years and newly diagnosed, with disease duration of less than 2 months. Any patient with an uncontrolled infection, another autoimmune disease, pregnancy or lactation was excluded. Diagnoses were based on clinical symptoms, serum thyroxine and TRAb, thyroid ultrasound and orbital computed tomography. The first round of RT-PCR for the TCR CDR3 was performed with the HTBI primer set and the Qiagen OneStep RT-PCR kit. Most expanded thyroid clonotypes (frequency above 0.001) were also detected in blood, a finding suggesting that blood repertoires may reflect thyroid immune responses. A model built on a 13 V-J signature distinguished ophthalmopathy from stable hyperthyroidism, reaching roughly 88% sensitivity and about 81% specificity in cross-validation and 80%/75% in testing. In validation, the model predicted progression to ophthalmopathy a median of about 6.8 months before onset, with roughly 71% sensitivity and about 72% specificity. To identify distinguishing TCR V-J signatures, a discovery cohort of 100 or so patients was used, comprising some 45 with Graves' ophthalmopathy and some 60 with stable Graves' hyperthyroidism. Prospective prediction of ophthalmopathy was tested in an independent validation cohort consisting of under 20 hyperthyroidism patients and over 15 patients who later progressed to ophthalmopathy. The 100 discovery patients were randomly split 7:3 into training and test sets. In over five Graves' hyperthyroidism patients, the study also compared T-cell repertoires from thyroid tissue with T-cell repertoires from blood. After blood sampling, hyperthyroidism patients were treated with methimazole at a starting dose of 30 mg daily, and ophthalmopathy patients were treated with high-dose intravenous methylprednisolone. Libraries were constructed in a second round of multiplex PCR, after which size selection and purification were performed. The libraries were sequenced on an Illumina HiSeq2000 using paired-end 100 bp reads. SOAPnuke was used to process the raw data, with reads discarded if the reads contained adapters or uncalled bases, had a mean Phred below 15, or lacked an exact constant-primer or identifier match. High-quality paired reads were merged using COPE v1.2.5, and each unique nucleotide sequence was defined as a clonotype. Clonotypes were aligned to IMGT TRBV, TRBD and TRBJ reference segments using MiTCR v1.1. Only V-J combinations with frequency above 0.0001, covering 99.2% of repertoires, were analysed. A TCS score was defined as the ratio of F50 (clonal expansion) to E x V (chaos), with BLOSUM62-based TCRdist applied between CDR3 peptides within each V-J. Welch's t-statistics and random forest reduced just over 500 V-J features to 13, which were used in a naive Bayes classifier (R e1071). Sample size was not statistically predetermined, and blinding of investigators to group allocation was not performed. The paper describes TCR Vbeta CDR3 sequencing of some 130 peripheral blood samples, made up of roughly 45 ophthalmopathy patients, some 80 hyperthyroidism patients and roughly 17 progressor patients.

The sample consisted of peripheral blood mononuclear cells (PBMCs), taken at new diagnosis, from a patient treated with antithyroid drugs. The rearranged chain carries TRBV28 and TRBJ1-1; 5 matching bases give a weak D call of TRBD1. This receptor was obtained from a woman aged 18-30 years with Graves disease. Donor details come from another sample of the same person, matched by shared clones. CDR3 loop: CASSIPRTWNTEAFF. In nucleotide form, the sequence is TGTGCCAGCAGTATCCCCCGGACATGGAACACTGAAGCTTTCTTT.